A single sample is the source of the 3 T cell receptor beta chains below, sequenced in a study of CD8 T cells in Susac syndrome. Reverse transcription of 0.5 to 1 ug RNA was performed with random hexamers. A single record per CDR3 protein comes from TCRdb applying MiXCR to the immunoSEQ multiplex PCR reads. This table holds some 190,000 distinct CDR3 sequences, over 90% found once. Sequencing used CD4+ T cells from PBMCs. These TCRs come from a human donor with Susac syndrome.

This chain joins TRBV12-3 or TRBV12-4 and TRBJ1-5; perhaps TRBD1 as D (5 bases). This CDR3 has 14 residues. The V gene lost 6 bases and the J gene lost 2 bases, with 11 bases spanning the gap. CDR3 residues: CASRTGTGNQPQHF. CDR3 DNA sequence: TGTGCCAGCAGAACGGGGACTGGCAATCAGCCCCAGCATTTT.

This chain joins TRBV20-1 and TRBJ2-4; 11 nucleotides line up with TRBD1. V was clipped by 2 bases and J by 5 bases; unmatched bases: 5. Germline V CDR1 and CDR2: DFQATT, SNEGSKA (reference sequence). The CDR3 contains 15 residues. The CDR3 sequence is CSARSVGQGENIQYF. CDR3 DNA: TGCAGTGCTAGATCGGTGGGACAGGGGGAAAACATTCAGTACTTC.

Here the CDR3 reads CSVPLAGGPADTQYF. Here the CDR3 DNA reads TGCAGTGTCCCCCTGGCGGGGGGGCCGGCAGATACGCAGTATTTT. The chain carries TRBV20-1 and TRBJ2-3; 9 nucleotides line up with TRBD2. Losses at the gene ends were 7 bases for V and 4 bases for J; bases not matched to a gene: 12. The germline CDR1 and CDR2 sequences are DFQATT and SNEGSKA (reference sequence). The CDR3 runs to 15 residues.